This entry concerns a single T cell receptor (beta chain). Its antigen is currently unknown. ViraFEST used viral peptide pools to expand antigen-specific CD4+ T cells before sequencing. Following culture for roughly 10 days, CD4+ T cells were isolated. A PCR test confirmed that the person had SARS-CoV-2 infection between March and December 2020. Each participant received a vaccine that was either BNT162b2 or mRNA-1273, given as two doses. It was on days 3 and 7 that half the medium was replaced with IL-2 medium. These data originate in a study of vaccination effects on CD4 cells after COVID-19. Regarding the study as a whole: Clones from infection and from vaccination both contracted markedly late after vaccination.

This CDR3 has 13 amino acids. Germline V gene lookup returns CDR1 SGHNT and CDR2 YYREEE (reference sequence). V dropped 7 bases and J dropped 4 bases, with 13 bases sitting between them. TCRdb's table, derived via immunoSEQ multiplex PCR, lists solely in-frame clones and lacks some. The data hold 14,000 or so clones, with over 65% observed a single time. The sample in question was CD4+ T cells from PBMCs cultured with HCoV-NL63 spike peptides, obtained after COVID-19 vaccination. The source is a human donor who had a prior SARS-CoV-2 infection. V and J are TRBV5-4 and TRBJ2-3, with D perhaps matching TRBD2 (5 bases). CDR3 coding DNA: TGTGCCAGCGGAGAGGACTGGGCAGATACGCAGTATTTT. Translation gives CASGEDWADTQYF.